These 23 T cell receptor beta chains were all obtained from the same sample, sequenced in a study of blood T cell repertoires in COVID-19. This table comes from immunoSEQ multiplex PCR, and its TCRdb copy is limited to in-frame clones, with some not included. The sample holds approximately 500,000 clones; roughly 91% are singletons and the top ten take 7.5% to 9%. Specimen: peripheral blood. The receptors were sampled from a woman aged 50 to 60 with COVID-19, enrolled during active disease.

V usage is TRBV9 and J usage is TRBJ2-1; 12 positions match TRBD2. J lost 0 bases, V lost 3 bases, and 10 bases had no gene match. This CDR3 contains 19 residues. From germline, CDR1 is SGDLS and CDR2 YYNGEE. This CDR3 is CASSAPRGLAGNSYNEQFF. DNA for the CDR3: TGTGCCAGCAGCGCCCCCAGAGGACTAGCGGGGAACTCCTACAATGAGCAGTTCTTC.

V and J are TRBV2 and TRBJ2-7, with 10 bases that match TRBD1. The CDR3 spans 14 residues. V trimming: 2 bases; J trimming: 6 bases; junction bases outside the gene matches: 4. Germline-derived CDR1 and CDR2 are SNHLY and FYNNEI. The CDR3 coding sequence is TGTGCCAGCAGTGAAACAAGACAGGGGGCCGAGCAGTACTTC. Its protein is CASSETRQGAEQYF.

This clone was seen just once. CDR3 in amino acids: CASSQDPQGYEQFF. CDR3 nucleotides: TGTGCCAGCAGCCAAGATCCCCAGGGCTATGAGCAGTTCTTC. The chain is built from TRBV3-1 (or the pseudogene TRBV3-2) and TRBJ2-1, with D possibly matching TRBD1 (5 bases). Trimming removed 0 bases from V and 8 bases from J, with 11 bases in between. Germline V gives CDR1 LGHDT, CDR2 YNNKEL (reference sequence). The length of the CDR3 is 14 residues.

The CDR3 nucleotides are TGTGCCAGCAGCTTCGCACGGTACAATGAGCAGTTCTTC. Protein sequence: CASSFARYNEQFF. The V call is TRBV7-6, the J call TRBJ2-1; D not certain. Per germline, CDR1 SGHVS and CDR2 FNYEAQ. The CDR3 length is 13 residues. The V end was cut by 3 bases, the J end by 4 bases, with 7 bases between.

This clone appeared a few times. This rearrangement joins TRBV4-2 to TRBJ2-7; possible D gene TRBD1, 6 bases. V lost 0 bases, J lost 2 bases, and 14 bases lay in between. The CDR3 consists of 16 residues. From germline, CDR1 is LGHNA and CDR2 YNFKEQ. This chain's CDR3 is CASSQDGAGAPYEQYF. As DNA, the CDR3 is TGTGCCAGCAGCCAAGATGGGGCAGGGGCGCCCTACGAGCAGTACTTC.

The V and J genes are TRBV30 and TRBJ1-4; a possible D gene is TRBD1 (6 bases). Deletions cut 7 bases from V and 2 bases from J, with 17 bases between. Germline loops: CDR1 GTSNPN, CDR2 SVGIG (reference sequence). The CDR3 consists of 15 residues. The CDR3 protein is CASNQGTRTNEKLFF. DNA for the CDR3: TGTGCCTCCAATCAGGGGACAAGGACTAATGAAAAACTGTTTTTT.

This chain uses TRBV28 with TRBJ2-7; 7 bases agree with TRBD1. Germline assignment: CDR1 MDHEN and CDR2 SYDVKM. The CDR3 is 14 amino acids. J gave up 3 bases and V 6 bases, and 8 bases lay outside the gene matches. CDR3 sequence: CASRRDSRNYEQYF. The CDR3, as DNA: TGTGCCAGCAGAAGGGACAGCCGTAACTACGAGCAGTACTTC.

The chain employs TRBV2 and TRBJ1-6; D is perhaps TRBD1 (6 bases). CDR1 and CDR2 from the germline V gene are SNHLY and FYNNEI. This CDR3 has 15 amino acids. The V and J ends lost 1 base and 9 bases respectively, with 13 bases between them. The DNA of the CDR3 is TGTGCCAGCAGTGAAGGGGGGCAGGGGACTTCACCCCTCCACTTT. Its protein product is CASSEGGQGTSPLHF.

This clone was seen a few times. J is TRBJ1-1 and V is TRBV28; D remains ambiguous. Trimming stripped 5 bases from V and 2 bases from J, with 15 bases between. Germline V gives CDR1 MDHEN, CDR2 SYDVKM. The CDR3 contains 15 residues. The CDR3 DNA sequence: TGTGCCAGCAGTGTCCCACTCGGTGATAACACTGAAGCTTTCTTT. Its protein is CASSVPLGDNTEAFF.

The genes are TRBV19 and TRBJ1-5; 8 positions agree with TRBD1. CDR1 and CDR2 (germline): LNHDA, SQIVND (reference sequence). The CDR3 is 18 residues long. V shed 4 bases and J 3 bases; nucleotides not matched to a gene: 14. CDR3 DNA sequence: TGTGCCAGTAGTACCCTGACAGGGGTTCGCGCCTTCAATCAGCCCCAGCATTTT. Translation: CASSTLTGVRAFNQPQHF.

The chain recombines TRBV3-1 (or the pseudogene TRBV3-2) with TRBJ1-5, with a possible D match to TRBD1 (5 bases). Trimming removed 0 bases at V and 6 bases at J, with 12 bases between. The CDR3 contains 15 residues. The germline CDR1 and CDR2 sequences are LGHDT and YNNKEL (reference sequence). CDR3 coding DNA: TGTGCCAGCAGCCAAGATCGGGGGGTCGGTCAGCCCCAGCATTTT. It is translated as CASSQDRGVGQPQHF.

The chain is built from TRBV12-3 or TRBV12-4 and TRBJ1-2; D remains ambiguous. This CDR3 spans 13 amino acids. Trimming took off 1 base at V and 5 bases at J, with 8 bases between the two ends. The CDR3 DNA reads as TGTGCCAGCAGTTTAGGCGGACTTTATGGCTACACCTTC. Protein product: CASSLGGLYGYTF.

The chain has TRBV4-1 and TRBJ2-3; D gene uncertain. Germline assignment: CDR1 MGHRA and CDR2 YSYEKL. The CDR3 has 14 residues. The V and J ends lost 4 bases and 6 bases respectively, with 14 bases between them. Here the CDR3 reads CASSLFRSSDTQYF. Here the CDR3 DNA reads TGCGCCAGCAGCCTCTTCAGGTCATCGGATACGCAGTATTTT.

CDR3 loop: CASSPLGLDTQYF. As DNA, the CDR3 is TGTGCCAGCAGTCCCCTTGGACTAGATACGCAGTATTTT. The V gene is TRBV6-5, the J gene TRBJ2-3, with D perhaps TRBD2 (5 bases). This CDR3 is 13 amino acids long. V was pared by 5 bases and J by 5 bases, with 11 bases between. Looked up from germline, CDR1 is MNHEY and CDR2 is SVGAGI.

The chain is built from TRBV28 and TRBJ2-5; TRBD1 aligns across 9 bases. This CDR3 comprises 16 residues. Germline V gene data show CDR1 as MDHEN and CDR2 as SYDVKM. Trimming cost V 5 bases and J 1 base; bases outside gene matches: 8. In nucleotides, the CDR3 is TGTGCCAGCAGTCCAGGGACAGGGTACCCCCAAGAGACCCAGTACTTC. This translates into CASSPGTGYPQETQYF.

The genes are TRBV20-1 and TRBJ1-1; TRBD1 aligns across 7 bases. The CDR3 has 14 residues. The trim removed 3 bases at V and 2 bases at J, leaving 6 bases unmatched. The germline V gene has CDR1 DFQATT and CDR2 SNEGSKA (reference sequence). In DNA form, the CDR3 reads TGCAGTGCTAGTATTGGGACAGACAACACTGAAGCTTTCTTT. Protein product: CSASIGTDNTEAFF.

This clone has only one observation. The chain has TRBV15 and TRBJ1-2, with 10 bases matching TRBD1. The CDR3 is made up of 15 amino acids. Losses at the gene ends were 2 bases for V and 8 bases for J; bases not matched to a gene: 8. CDR1 and CDR2 from the germline V gene are LNHNV and YYDKDF (reference sequence). The CDR3 nucleotides are TGTGCCACCAGCAGATCATTCGGGACAGGGGAAGGCTACACCTTC. Protein sequence: CATSRSFGTGEGYTF.

This chain joins TRBV19 and TRBJ1-1, with a possible D match to TRBD1 (6 bases). This CDR3 has 16 amino acids. Germline CDR1 LNHDA, CDR2 SQIVND (reference sequence). V lost 5 bases to trimming and J lost 1 base, with 17 bases between them. CDR3 protein: CASSLPGGTPNTEAFF. In DNA form, the CDR3 reads TGTGCCAGTAGTTTGCCGGGTGGGACACCGAACACTGAAGCTTTCTTT.

The chain combines TRBV7-9 with TRBJ2-3; 8 bases line up with TRBD1. The germline gives CDR1 SEHNR, CDR2 FQNEAQ (reference sequence). This CDR3 has 15 amino acids. Trimming cost V 3 bases and J 3 bases; bases outside gene matches: 5. The CDR3 DNA is TGTGCCAGCAGCTTGTACAGGGGGTCTACAGATACGCAGTATTTT. It translates to CASSLYRGSTDTQYF.

The chain uses TRBV5-8 and TRBJ2-3; D call uncertain. V was clipped by 7 bases and J by 4 bases, with 16 bases between them. The CDR3 sequence is 14 residues long. Germline loops: CDR1 SGHTS, CDR2 YDEGEE. The CDR3 spells CASLSLSGADTQYF. The CDR3 DNA reads as TGTGCCAGCCTCTCCCTCTCAGGCGCAGATACGCAGTATTTT.

The chain combines TRBV3-1 (or the pseudogene TRBV3-2) with TRBJ1-2; TRBD1 is a possible D gene (5 bases). Trimming took off 4 bases at V and 2 bases at J, with 14 bases between the two ends. Germline lookup yields CDR1 LGHDT and CDR2 YNNKEL (reference sequence). CDR3 size: 15 residues. This CDR3 is CASSPSGGRNYGYTF. The CDR3 DNA reads as TGTGCCAGCAGCCCCTCGGGGGGGAGAAACTATGGCTACACCTTC.

The chain combines TRBV20-1 with TRBJ2-5; D unclear. The CDR3 has 11 amino acids. From germline, CDR1 is DFQATT and CDR2 SNEGSKA (reference sequence). V lost 5 bases and J lost 1, with 5 bases in between. CDR3 sequence: CSARIQETQYF. The CDR3 nucleotides are TGCAGTGCTCGTATCCAAGAGACCCAGTACTTC.

The chain combines TRBV19 with TRBJ2-2, with 7 bases that match TRBD2. Germline V gene data show CDR1 as LNHDA and CDR2 as SQIVND (reference sequence). There are 16 residues in the CDR3. V dropped 5 bases and J dropped 6; count of bases not matched to a gene: 12. In DNA, the CDR3 is TGTGCCAGTAGTTCCTATCTAGCGGTGGGGCCCGGGGAGCTGTTTTTT. This gives the protein CASSSYLAVGPGELFF.